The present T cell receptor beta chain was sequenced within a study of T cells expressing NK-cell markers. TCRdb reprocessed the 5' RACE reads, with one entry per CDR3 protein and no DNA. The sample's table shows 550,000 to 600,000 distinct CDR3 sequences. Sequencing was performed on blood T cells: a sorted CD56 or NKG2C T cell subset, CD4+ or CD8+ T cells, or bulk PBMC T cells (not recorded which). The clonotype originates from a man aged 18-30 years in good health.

Here the CDR3 reads CATSDGGTADGTEAFF. The rearrangement joins TRBV24-1 to TRBJ1-1; the D gene TCRdb calls, TRBD1, cannot be checked with no DNA. This CDR3 region has 16 residues. Germline CDR1 reads KGHDR; CDR2 reads SFDVKD.